The clone carrying this TCR beta chain came up many times. Its antigen remains unidentified. The data belong to a study of T-cell reconstitution after alpha-beta-depleted transplantation in children. Study outcomes and limitations: The high TCRbeta diversity at day 60 in some patients came from surviving recipient T cells and thymic progenitors. By one year post-transplant, T-cell counts and diversity largely arose from T cells that were newly produced. Reported findings indicate that, about two months after transplant, alpha-beta T cells came from several hundred expanded clones, which were derived from non-depleted graft cells.

Unique molecular identifiers were used in preparing the TCRbeta library. TCRdb passed the PCR reads through MiXCR, listing each CDR3 protein once. The repertoire holds hundreds of thousands of distinct CDR3 sequences, with roughly 10% as singletons. With 9 bases removed from V and 1 base from J, the gap between germline ends came to 23 bases. CDR3 length equals 17 residues. Germline lookup yields CDR1 MDHEN and CDR2 SYDVKM. This clonotype was obtained from a child aged 2 to 15 with inherited bone marrow failure, due to receive a stem cell transplant. Sequences were derived from PBMCs, sampled before TCRalphabeta/CD19-depleted stem cell transplant. The rearrangement uses TRBV28 and TRBJ2-3; D is possibly TRBD2 (5 bases). The CDR3 is CASDSAATEVGTDTQYF. For the CDR3, the DNA is TGTGCCAGTGACTCGGCCGCGACGGAGGTGGGCACAGATACGCAGTATTTT.